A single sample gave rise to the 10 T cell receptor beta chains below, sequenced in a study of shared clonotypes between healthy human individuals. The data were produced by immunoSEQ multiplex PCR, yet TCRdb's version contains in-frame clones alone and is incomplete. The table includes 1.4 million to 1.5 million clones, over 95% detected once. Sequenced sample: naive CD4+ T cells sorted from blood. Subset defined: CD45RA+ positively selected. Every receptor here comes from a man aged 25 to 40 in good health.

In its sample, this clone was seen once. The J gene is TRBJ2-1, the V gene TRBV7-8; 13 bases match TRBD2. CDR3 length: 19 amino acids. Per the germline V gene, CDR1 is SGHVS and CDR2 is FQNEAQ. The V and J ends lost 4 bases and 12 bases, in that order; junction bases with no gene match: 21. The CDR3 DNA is TGTGCCAGCAGCTCATGGACTAGCGGGAGTATACTGTCATTCGCGGCGCAGTTCTTC. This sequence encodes CASSSWTSGSILSFAAQFF.

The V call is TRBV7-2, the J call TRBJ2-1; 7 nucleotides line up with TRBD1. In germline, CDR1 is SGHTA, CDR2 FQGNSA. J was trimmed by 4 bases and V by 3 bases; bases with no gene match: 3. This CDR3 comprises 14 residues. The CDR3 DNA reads TGTGCCAGCAGCTTCGGGACAGCTTACAATGAGCAGTTCTTC. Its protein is CASSFGTAYNEQFF. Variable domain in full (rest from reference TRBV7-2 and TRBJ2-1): GAGVSQSPSNKVTEKGKDVELRCDPISGHTALYWYRQSLGQGLEFLIYFQGNSAPDKSGLPSDRFSAERTGGSVSTLTIQRTQQEDSAVYLCASSFGTAYNEQFFGPGTRLTVL.

The CDR3 DNA follows: TGCGCCAGCAGCTTGACTAGCGGGATATACGAGCAGTACTTC. Translation gives CASSLTSGIYEQYF. V is TRBV5-1 and J is TRBJ2-5, with 10 positions matching TRBD2. The assigned J gene may be wrong: the sequence end matches TRBJ2-7 better. Germline CDR1 and CDR2: SGHRS and YFSETQ. There are 14 residues in the CDR3.

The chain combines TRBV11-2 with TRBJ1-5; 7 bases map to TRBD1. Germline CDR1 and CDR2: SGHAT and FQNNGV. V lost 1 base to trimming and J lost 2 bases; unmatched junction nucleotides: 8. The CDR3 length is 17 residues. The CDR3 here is CASSLAGRGPGNQPQHF. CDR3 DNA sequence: TGTGCCAGCAGCTTAGCCGGGAGGGGGCCTGGCAATCAGCCCCAGCATTTT.

CDR3 protein: CASTDPGQGFTDTQYF. CDR3 nucleotides: TGCGCCAGCACCGACCCGGGACAGGGCTTCACAGATACGCAGTATTTT. The rearrangement uses TRBV10-2 and TRBJ2-3; 9 positions match TRBD1. The CDR3 spans 16 residues. The germline gives CDR1 WSHSY, CDR2 SAAADI. J gave up 2 bases and V 7 bases, and 10 bases lay outside the gene matches.

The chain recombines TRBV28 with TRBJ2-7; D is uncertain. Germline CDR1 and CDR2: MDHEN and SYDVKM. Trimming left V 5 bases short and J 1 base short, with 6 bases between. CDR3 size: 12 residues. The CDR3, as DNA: TGTGCCAGCAGTGTGATGTCCTACGAGCAGTACTTC. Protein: CASSVMSYEQYF.

This CDR3 is CASSPPGRITDTQYF. CDR3 DNA: TGTGCCAGCAGTCCCCCGGGGAGAATCACAGATACGCAGTATTTT. This chain joins TRBV28 and TRBJ2-3, with D perhaps TRBD2 (5 bases). The germline gives CDR1 MDHEN, CDR2 SYDVKM. The CDR3 sequence is 15 residues long. V lost 5 bases to trimming and J lost 2 bases, with 14 bases between them.

The CDR3 sequence is CASSLVKGQGLTSFNEQYF. The DNA of the CDR3 is TGTGCCAGCAGCTTAGTTAAGGGACAGGGTTTGACTAGCTTCAACGAGCAGTACTTC. J is TRBJ2-7 and V is TRBV11-2; TRBD1 matches at 9 bases. The trim removed 1 base at V and 5 bases at J, leaving 18 bases unmatched. The CDR3 contains 19 residues. Germline assignment: CDR1 SGHAT and CDR2 FQNNGV. The full variable domain, completed using reference TRBV11-2 and TRBJ2-7, is EAGVAQSPRYKIIEKRQSVAFWCNPISGHATLYWYQQILGQGPKLLIQFQNNGVVDDSQLPKDRFSAERLKGVDSTLKIQPAKLEDSAVYLCASSLVKGQGLTSFNEQYFGPGTRLTVT.

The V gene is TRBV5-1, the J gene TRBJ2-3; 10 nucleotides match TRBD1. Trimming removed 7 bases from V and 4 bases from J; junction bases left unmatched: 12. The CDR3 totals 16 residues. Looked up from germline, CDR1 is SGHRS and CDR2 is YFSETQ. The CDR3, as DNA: TGCGCCAGCTGCGACCGGGACAGGGGAAATTCAGATACGCAGTATTTT. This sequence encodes CASCDRDRGNSDTQYF.

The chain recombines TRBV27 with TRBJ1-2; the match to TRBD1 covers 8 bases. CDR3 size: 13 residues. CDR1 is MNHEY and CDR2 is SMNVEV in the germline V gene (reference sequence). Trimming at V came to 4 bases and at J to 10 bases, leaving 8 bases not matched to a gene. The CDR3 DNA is TGTGCCAGCAGTTACACAGGGGGTCTGAACTACACCTTC. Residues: CASSYTGGLNYTF.